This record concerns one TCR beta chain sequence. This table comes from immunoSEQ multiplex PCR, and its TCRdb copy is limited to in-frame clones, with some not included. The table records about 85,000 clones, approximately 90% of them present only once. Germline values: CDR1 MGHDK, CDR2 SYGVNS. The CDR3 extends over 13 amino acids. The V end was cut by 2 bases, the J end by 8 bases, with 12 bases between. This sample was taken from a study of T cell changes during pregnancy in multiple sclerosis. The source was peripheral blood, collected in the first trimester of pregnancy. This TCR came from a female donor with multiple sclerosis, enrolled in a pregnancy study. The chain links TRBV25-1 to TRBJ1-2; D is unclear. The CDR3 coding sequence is TGTGCCAGCAGTGAAGCGGAGGCTTGGGGCTACACCTTC. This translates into CASSEAEAWGYTF.